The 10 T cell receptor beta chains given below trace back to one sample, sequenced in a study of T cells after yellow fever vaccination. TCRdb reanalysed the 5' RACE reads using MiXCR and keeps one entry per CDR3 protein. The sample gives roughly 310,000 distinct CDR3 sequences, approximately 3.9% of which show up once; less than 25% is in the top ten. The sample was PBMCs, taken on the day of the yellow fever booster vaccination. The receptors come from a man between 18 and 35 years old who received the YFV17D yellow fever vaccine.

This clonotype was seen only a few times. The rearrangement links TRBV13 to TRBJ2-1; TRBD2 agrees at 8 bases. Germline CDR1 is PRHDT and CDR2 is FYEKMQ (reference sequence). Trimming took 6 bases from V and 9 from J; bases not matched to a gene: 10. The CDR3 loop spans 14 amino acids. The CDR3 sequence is CASRKAGGQGEQFF. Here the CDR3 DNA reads TGTGCCAGCAGAAAGGCGGGGGGCCAGGGTGAGCAGTTCTTC.

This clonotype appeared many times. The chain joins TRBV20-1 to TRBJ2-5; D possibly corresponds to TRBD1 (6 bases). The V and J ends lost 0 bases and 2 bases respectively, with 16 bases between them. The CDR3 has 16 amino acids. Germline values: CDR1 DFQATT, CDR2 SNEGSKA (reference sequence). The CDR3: CSAREVQGPEQETQYF. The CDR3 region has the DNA TGCAGTGCTAGAGAGGTACAGGGCCCAGAACAAGAGACCCAGTACTTC.

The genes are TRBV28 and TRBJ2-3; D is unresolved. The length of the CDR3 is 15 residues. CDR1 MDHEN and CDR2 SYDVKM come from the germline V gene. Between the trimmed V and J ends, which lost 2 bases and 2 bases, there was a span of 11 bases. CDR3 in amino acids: CASSLRPGPTDTQYF. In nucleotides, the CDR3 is TGTGCCAGCAGTTTACGTCCGGGCCCCACAGATACGCAGTATTTT.

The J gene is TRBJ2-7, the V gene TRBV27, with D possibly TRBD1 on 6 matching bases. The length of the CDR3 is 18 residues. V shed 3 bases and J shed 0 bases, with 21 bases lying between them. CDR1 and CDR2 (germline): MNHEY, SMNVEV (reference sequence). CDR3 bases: TGTGCCAGCAGTTTTTTGCCGGAGTCAGGGGAAGTCTCCTACGAGCAGTACTTC. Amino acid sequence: CASSFLPESGEVSYEQYF.

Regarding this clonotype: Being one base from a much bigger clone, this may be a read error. The CDR3 DNA reads TGCAGGGCCCTGACTAGCGGCCAAGAGACCCAGTACTTC. Protein product: CRALTSGQETQYF. The genes are TRBV20-1 and TRBJ2-5; 9 positions agree with TRBD2. Germline assignment: CDR1 DFQATT and CDR2 SNEGSKA (reference sequence). The CDR3 loop spans 13 amino acids.

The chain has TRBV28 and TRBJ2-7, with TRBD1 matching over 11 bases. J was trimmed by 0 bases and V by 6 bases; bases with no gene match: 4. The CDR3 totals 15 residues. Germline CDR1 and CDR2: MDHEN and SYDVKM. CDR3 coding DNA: TGTGCCAGCAGCAGGGACAGGGGGATCTCCTACGAGCAGTACGTC. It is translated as CASSRDRGISYEQYV.

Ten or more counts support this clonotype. The CDR3 spells CASSLGLFSSPLHF. CDR3 nucleotides: TGCGCCAGCAGCTTGGGACTCTTCTCGTCGCCCCTCCACTTT. V usage is TRBV5-1 and J usage is TRBJ1-6; D is uncertain. Germline CDR1 is SGHRS and CDR2 is YFSETQ. V was shortened by 0 bases and J by 13 bases, with 14 bases between the two germline ends. There are 14 residues in the CDR3.

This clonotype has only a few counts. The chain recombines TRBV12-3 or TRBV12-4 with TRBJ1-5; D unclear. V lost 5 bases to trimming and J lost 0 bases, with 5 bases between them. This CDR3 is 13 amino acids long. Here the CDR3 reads CASSPVSNQPQHF. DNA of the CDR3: TGTGCCAGCAGTCCGGTTAGCAATCAGCCCCAGCATTTT.

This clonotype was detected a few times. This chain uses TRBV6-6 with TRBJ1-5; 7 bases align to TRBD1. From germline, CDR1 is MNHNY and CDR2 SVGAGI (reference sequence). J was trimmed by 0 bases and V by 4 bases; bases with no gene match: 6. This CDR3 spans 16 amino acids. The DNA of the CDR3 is TGTGCCAGCAGTTCGGACAGGATATATAGCAATCAGCCCCAGCATTTT. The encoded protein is CASSSDRIYSNQPQHF.

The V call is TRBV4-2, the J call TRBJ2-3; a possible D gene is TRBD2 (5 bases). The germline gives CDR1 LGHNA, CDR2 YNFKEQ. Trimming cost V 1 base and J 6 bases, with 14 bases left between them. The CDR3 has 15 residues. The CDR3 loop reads CASSQGSGLFDTQYF. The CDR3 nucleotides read TGTGCCAGCAGCCAAGGGAGCGGTTTGTTCGATACGCAGTATTTT.